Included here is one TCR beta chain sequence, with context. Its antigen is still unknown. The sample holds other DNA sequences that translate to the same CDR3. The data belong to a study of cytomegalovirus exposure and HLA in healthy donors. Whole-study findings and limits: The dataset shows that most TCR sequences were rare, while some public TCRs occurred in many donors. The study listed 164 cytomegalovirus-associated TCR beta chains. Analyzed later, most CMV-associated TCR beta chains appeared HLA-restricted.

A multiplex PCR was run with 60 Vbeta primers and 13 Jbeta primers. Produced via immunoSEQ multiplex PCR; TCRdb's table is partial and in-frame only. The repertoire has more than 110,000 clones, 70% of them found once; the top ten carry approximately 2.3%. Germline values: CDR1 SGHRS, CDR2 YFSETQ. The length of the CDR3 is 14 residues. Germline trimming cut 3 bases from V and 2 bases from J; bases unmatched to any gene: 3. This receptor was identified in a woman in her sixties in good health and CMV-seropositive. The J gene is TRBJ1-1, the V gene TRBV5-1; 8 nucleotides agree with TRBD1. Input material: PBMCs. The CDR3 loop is CASSSQGANTEAFF. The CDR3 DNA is TGCGCCAGCAGCTCCCAGGGGGCCAACACTGAAGCTTTCTTT.